These 3 T cell receptor beta chains originate from one sample sequenced in a study of early T cells in non-severe SARS-CoV-2 infection (dated by TCRdb to the early 2020s). The method was 5' RACE. The run used a NextSeq 500. The public sequencing data were trimmed at Q25 with fastp and processed into clonotypes with MiXCR by TCRdb, which kept only in-frame beta chains. Rows with a matching CDR3 protein are joined into one entry that keeps the most common DNA and genes. This sample has approximately 69,000 distinct CDR3 sequences in its table, and 9.5% to 15% of those were observed once. Roughly 3.9% of the sample rests with the top ten. Material for sequencing was whole blood. These TCRs come from an adult who was a healthcare worker with PCR-confirmed SARS-CoV-2 infection or an uninfected control (not recorded which).

This clonotype appeared many times. This chain links TRBV7-7 with TRBJ2-2; tentatively, D is TRBD1 (5 bases). The CDR3 contains 16 residues. Between the trimmed V and J ends, which lost 5 bases and 4 bases, there was a span of 17 bases. Germline CDR1 SSHAT, CDR2 FNYEAQ (reference sequence). The chain's CDR3 is CASSVGSNRITGELFF. The CDR3 DNA reads as TGTGCCAGCAGCGTGGGGTCGAACAGGATCACCGGGGAGCTGTTTTTT.

The chain has TRBV28 and TRBJ1-2; 9 bases line up with TRBD1. J lost 7 bases, V lost 4 bases, and 13 bases had no gene match. Germline assignment: CDR1 MDHEN and CDR2 SYDVKM. The CDR3 is 16 residues long. CDR3 sequence reads: CASSSPLPGQGGGYTF. DNA for the CDR3: TGTGCCAGCAGTTCCCCACTCCCGGGACAGGGTGGTGGCTACACCTTC.

Many counts were recorded for this clonotype. This chain connects TRBV30 to TRBJ1-2; 11 positions agree with TRBD1. The junction had 5 bases not matched to a gene; V was cut back by 4 bases and J by 4 bases. Germline CDR1 is GTSNPN and CDR2 is SVGIG (reference sequence). The CDR3 length is 14 residues. CDR3 amino acids: CAWMGQGDFYGYTF. The CDR3 DNA reads TGTGCCTGGATGGGACAGGGGGATTTCTATGGCTACACCTTC.